The sequence of this TCR beta chain was determined in a study of regulatory T cells in long-lasting Graves disease. The CDR3 is 15 amino acids. Trimming cost V 5 bases and J 1 base; bases outside gene matches: 2. Time point here: newly diagnosed GD, antithyroid drugs for less than 3 months. PBMCs were the source of the RNA used for TCR sequencing. EDTA tubes were used for drawing around 9 milliliters of peripheral blood. HTBI primers from iRepertoire and Arm-PCR of CDR3 regions yielded the TCR beta libraries. In the authors' methods: The samples included around 60 TRBV and around 15 TRBJ segments. TCRdb redid the calling of the multiplex PCR reads with MiXCR, one entry per CDR3 protein. TCRdb's processing, not the study's, gives the V and J calls here. The data show some 250,000 distinct CDR3 sequences, under 20% seen once. The data also belong to a second study, concerning T cells in Graves' hyperthyroidism and ophthalmopathy. This second report adds: Ophthalmopathy was distinguished from stable hyperthyroidism by 13 V-J signatures.

This clonotype was obtained from a woman in her 30s with Graves disease. Specimen: peripheral blood mononuclear cells (PBMCs), collected at new diagnosis, from a patient treated with antithyroid drugs. The chain uses TRBV12-3 or TRBV12-4 and TRBJ2-5, with 12 bases fitting TRBD2. CDR3 sequence (DNA): TGTGCCAGCAGTACGACTAGCGGGGGCCAAGAGACCCAGTACTTC. This codes for CASSTTSGGQETQYF.